These T cell receptor beta chains were read from a single sample in a study of technical replicates of blood from several donors. The data were produced by immunoSEQ multiplex PCR, yet TCRdb's version contains in-frame clones alone and is incomplete. The data hold 60,000 to 90,000 clones, with around 97% observed a single time. Source material: T cells isolated from PBMCs. Receptors originate from a human donor in good health. Both conserved end residues are part of each CDR3. A D gene is named only where the DNA matches it firmly.

cdr3_length d_call j_call v_call cdr3_aa cdr3_nt
16 . TRBJ2-1 TRBV25-1 CASSDGGGSLYNEQFF TGTGCCAGCAGTGATGGGGGCGGGAGTCTCTACAATGAGCAGTTCTTC
15 TRBD1 TRBJ1-2 TRBV11-1 CASSLTPTGNYGYTF TGTGCCAGCAGCCTAACTCCGACAGGGAACTATGGCTACACCTTC
13 . TRBJ2-5 TRBV5-1 CASSLVARETQYF TGCGCCAGCAGCTTGGTCGCTAGGGAGACCCAGTACTTC
13 . TRBJ2-7 TRBV7-9 CASSSPAVYEQYF TGTGCCAGCAGCTCTCCAGCGGTGTACGAGCAGTACTTC
13 TRBD1 TRBJ1-1 TRBV6-4 CASRDRTGGRAFF TGTGCCAGCAGAGATCGGACAGGAGGGCGAGCTTTCTTT
15 . TRBJ1-2 TRBV11-2 CASSPGHTTNYGYTF TGTGCCAGCAGCCCCGGACACACGACTAACTATGGCTACACCTTC
12 . TRBJ1-2 TRBV7-8 CASRGSNYGYTF TGTGCCAGCAGGGGCAGCAACTATGGCTACACCTTC
17 . TRBJ1-5 TRBV4-1 CASSQVLRTYSNQPQHF TGCGCCAGCAGCCAAGTCTTGAGGACATATAGCAATCAGCCCCAGCATTTT
18 TRBD1 TRBJ1-3 TRBV4-1 CASSHIGRTGGGGNTIYF TGCGCCAGCAGCCATATAGGGAGGACAGGGGGCGGTGGAAACACCATATATTTT
16 TRBD1 TRBJ2-2 TRBV7-9 CASSTTGGAHVRELFF TGTGCCAGCAGCACTACAGGGGGCGCACACGTCCGGGAGCTGTTTTTT
15 TRBD1 TRBJ2-7 TRBV7-9 CASSSTGTGEYEQYF TGTGCCAGCAGCTCAACCGGGACAGGGGAATACGAGCAGTACTTC
13 . TRBJ1-1 TRBV19 CASTSEANTEAFF TGTGCCAGTACGAGTGAGGCGAACACTGAAGCTTTCTTT
15 TRBD1 TRBJ1-2 TRBV27 CASSNYRDRGPGYTF TGTGCCAGCAGTAACTACCGGGACAGGGGGCCTGGCTACACCTTC
15 TRBD2 TRBJ2-7 TRBV5-1 CASRSGGGNSYEQYF TGCGCCAGCAGAAGCGGGGGGGGTAATTCCTACGAGCAGTACTTC
16 TRBD1 TRBJ2-7 TRBV5-1 CASSFTGTGPTYEQYF TGCGCCAGCAGCTTTACCGGGACAGGGCCCACCTACGAGCAGTACTTC
14 . TRBJ1-1 TRBV14 CASSQWGGWTEAFF TGTGCCAGCAGCCAATGGGGGGGCTGGACTGAAGCTTTCTTT
16 . TRBJ2-5 TRBV5-4 CASSLEGGMVQETQYF TGTGCCAGCAGCTTGGAGGGCGGGATGGTCCAAGAGACCCAGTACTTC
12 TRBD1 TRBJ2-5 TRBV5-5 CASSQGVETQYF TGTGCCAGCAGCCAGGGGGTAGAGACCCAGTACTTC